A selection of T cell receptor beta chains follows, all from one sample in a study of somatic mutations in cytotoxic T cells in rheumatoid arthritis. Profiled with immunoSEQ multiplex PCR; TCRdb holds only in-frame clones, not every one. The sample holds some 14,000 clones, under 80% seen once. Sequencing was done on a sample of CD8+ T cells sorted from blood. The receptors here all came from an adult with rheumatoid arthritis. Each CDR3 is given with its conserved first and last residue. The D gene is left open where the match is weak. Clone size, where shown, is once, few, many, or a class for clones that have expanded.

clone_size d_call j_call v_call cdr3_nt cdr3_aa
- TRBD1 TRBJ2-3 TRBV6-5 TGTGCCAGCAGTTGGGCCCAGGGGGCAGATACGCAGTATTTT CASSWAQGADTQYF
- TRBD1 TRBJ1-1 TRBV19 TGTGCCACCGGGACAGGGAGTTCGACTGAAGCTTTCTTT CATGTGSSTEAFF
- TRBD2 TRBJ2-7 TRBV7-9 TGTGCCAGCAACCCCGGACTAGGTGAAGAGCAGTACTTC CASNPGLGEEQYF
- - TRBJ2-3 TRBV12-1 TGTGCCAGCAGCTCCAGCTTCGAGCGGGGGGACCTCTGTTGCACAGATACGCAGTATTTT CASSSSFERGDLCCTDTQYF
- - TRBJ1-1 TRBV14 TGTGCCAGCAGCCAAGAGGGGGGGGTGAACACTGAAGCTTTCTTT CASSQEGGVNTEAFF
- - TRBJ2-7 TRBV4-1 TGCGCCAGCAGTCCCGACATCTCCTACGAGCAGTACTTC CASSPDISYEQYF
few - TRBJ2-3 TRBV2 TGTGCCAGCAGCCTGGGCAGCACAGATACGCAGTATTTT CASSLGSTDTQYF
once - TRBJ2-1 TRBV7-9 TGTGCCAGCAGCTTAGAAGGGCCCCCTCTAATGAATACCTACAATGAGCAGTTCTTC CASSLEGPPLMNTYNEQFF
- - TRBJ1-2 TRBV5-5 TGTGCCAGCAGCTTGTCTCCGGGTTACTATGGCTACACCTTC CASSLSPGYYGYTF
- - TRBJ2-7 TRBV23-1 TGCGCCAGCAGCCGAGAGTTCTTCTCCTACGAGCAGTACTTC CASSREFFSYEQYF
few - TRBJ1-6 TRBV6-5 TGTGCCAGCAGTGCAGGGGAAGGAGGTTCACCCCTCCACTTT CASSAGEGGSPLHF
few - TRBJ2-2 TRBV6-4 TGTGCCAGCAGTGTGGACGGGCACACCGGGGAGCTGTTTTTT CASSVDGHTGELFF
- - TRBJ2-7 TRBV6-6 TGTGCCAGCAGTTACTCGGGTTACTACGAGCAGTACTTC CASSYSGYYEQYF
few - TRBJ1-1 TRBV2 TGTGCCAGCAGGGAGGGGCGGGGAGCTTTCTTT CASREGRGAFF
- TRBD1 TRBJ2-7 TRBV7-9 TGTGCCAGCAGCCCCTCAGGGGGCTACGAGCAGTACTTC CASSPSGGYEQYF
- TRBD1 TRBJ2-5 TRBV13 TGTGCCAGCAGCCCCGGACAGGGCGGGGAGACCCAGTACTTC CASSPGQGGETQYF
- TRBD2 TRBJ2-4 TRBV11-2 TGTGCCAGCAGCATTGGGACTAGCGGGTTAGCCAAAAACATTCAGTACTTC CASSIGTSGLAKNIQYF
- TRBD1 TRBJ2-7 TRBV25-1 TGTGCCAGCAGGACAGGGGGCTACTACGAGCAGTACTTC CASRTGGYYEQYF
- TRBD2 TRBJ2-3 TRBV7-9 TGTGCCAGCAGCCAACGCCTAGCGGGAGTGGCAGATACGCAGTATTTT CASSQRLAGVADTQYF
- - TRBJ1-1 TRBV7-6 TGTGCCAGCAGCTCGCATTTGGCGGCTTTGAACACTGAAGCTTTCTTT CASSSHLAALNTEAFF
- - TRBJ2-6 TRBV29-1 TGCAGCGTTGCCTTCTCTGGGGCCAACGTCCTGACTTTC CSVAFSGANVLTF
few TRBD2 TRBJ2-1 TRBV15 TGTGCCACCAGCAGACAGAGCGGGGGGGGCCAAAATGAGCAGTTCTTC CATSRQSGGGQNEQFF
few TRBD1 TRBJ2-7 TRBV6-6 TGTGCCAGCACCCTTCTTCCGGGACAGGGCTACGAGCAGTACTTC CASTLLPGQGYEQYF
- - TRBJ2-2 TRBV23-1 TGCGCCAGCAGTCAATCGTTCAGGGAGGACACCGGGGAGCTGTTTTTT CASSQSFREDTGELFF
- - TRBJ2-2 TRBV27 TGTGCCAGCAGTTTAAGCGGTCTGAACACCGGGGAGCTGTTTTTT CASSLSGLNTGELFF